This T cell receptor beta chain was recovered during a study of blood T cell repertoires in COVID-19 (dated by TCRdb to between 2020 and 2021). Broadly, across the study: Collaborator samples came from the United States, Italy and Spain and covered acute and convalescent phases of COVID-19. The material from the prospective study consisted of cDNA or gDNA derived from T cells, B-cell-depleted T cells, or PBMCs. The dataset comprised deeply sampled blood TCRbeta repertoires from subjects exposed to, actively infected with, or recovered from COVID-19. The repertoires were released in a freely available public database meant as a resource for research on the immune response to SARS-CoV-2. Samples were obtained from the ongoing ImmuneRACE study (first 160 participants) and from about 1,300 subjects provided by 6 global collaborators. Sample metadata almost always included a de-identified subject ID, COVID-19 status, age in years and sex. Where available, HLA class I and class II types were obtained from metadata supplied by the sample provider rather than from assay-based typing.

A distance of 6 bases separates the germline ends of V and J, which lose 1 base and 5 bases respectively. The CDR3 goes from the cysteine to the phenylalanine over 13 residues. Kept here is only the CDR3 DNA, which spans 39 bases and is read in frame from base 1. The germline V gene encodes CDR1 SGHTA and CDR2 FQGTGA. What the study reported, not specific to this receptor: Clinical and demographic metadata were provided uncurated, with the amount varying by source and participant.

Collaborating institutions collected whole blood in K2EDTA tubes following their own protocols. Collaborator samples were shipped for TCRbeta analysis as frozen whole blood, isolated PBMCs, or DNA extracted from either sample type. TCRbeta CDR3 regions were amplified from genomic DNA using the immunoSEQ Assay, a bias-controlled multiplex PCR. Processing in the source paper ran as follows. Nucleated cell counts per sample were estimated from amplification of reference gene primers within the assay. To quantify the absolute abundance of each unique TCRbeta CDR3 rearrangement, sequence reads were collapsed and filtered. For each sample, productive Simpson clonality was calculated as the square root of Simpson's diversity index over productive rearrangements. TCRdb retrieved this table from immuneACCESS and kept in-frame rearrangements only. Not all clones are present; in checked studies, unresolved V genes account for under half, and no reason is known for the remainder. The V and J calls and clone size were taken over from that table, and D and trimming were inferred from the DNA. The sample profile shows 270,000 or so clones; about nine tenths of them were found once. Roughly 8% of the sample rests with the top ten.

This clone was picked up a small number of times. What antigen it recognizes has not been identified. There are no base qualities to consult, and no much larger clone falls within one base. The chain joins TRBV7-3 to TRBJ2-4; there is no confident call for the D gene. Sequencing was done on a sample of peripheral blood. This receptor was identified in a man between 35 and 55 years old with active or convalescent COVID-19. CDR3 protein: CASSLNVENIQYF. The bases read TGTGCCAGCAGCTTAAACGTAGAAAACATTCAGTACTTC. The CDR3 plus the reference TRBV7-3 and TRBJ2-4 genes for the other parts give the full variable domain: GAGVSQTPSNKVTEKGKYVELRCDPISGHTALYWYRQSLGQGPEFLIYFQGTGAADDSGLPNDRFFAVRPEGSVSTLKIQRTERGDSAVYLCASSLNVENIQYFGAGTRLSVL.